A single sample gave rise to the 2 T cell receptor beta chains below, sequenced in a study of shared clonotypes between healthy human individuals. Data came from immunoSEQ multiplex PCR; TCRdb stores just in-frame clones and leaves some out. The data show some 1,600,000 clones, with 98% seen just once and less than 0.55% held by the top ten. The sample consisted of naive CD4+ T cells sorted from blood. Noted subset: CD45RA+ positively selected. The receptors originated from a man younger than 45 in good health.

The rearrangement links TRBV11-3 to TRBJ2-7; 7 bases are a match to TRBD1. CDR1 and CDR2 from the germline V gene are SGHNT and YENEEA. V lost 5 bases and J lost 6; bases outside the gene matches: 7. The CDR3 consists of 13 residues. CDR3 amino acids: CASSLRQGGEQYF. The CDR3, as DNA: TGTGCCAGCAGCCTCAGACAGGGCGGCGAGCAGTACTTC.

The rearrangement links TRBV25-1 to TRBJ2-2, with D perhaps TRBD1 or TRBD2 (5 bases each). Trimming cost V 6 bases and J 0 bases, with 14 bases left between them. This CDR3 comprises 16 residues. CDR1 is MGHDK and CDR2 is SYGVNS in the germline V gene. The CDR3 here is CASSLTGTSNTGELFF. The CDR3 region has the DNA TGTGCCAGCAGCCTCACGGGGACCTCGAACACCGGGGAGCTGTTTTTT.